One sample yielded the 21 T cell receptor beta chains listed below, sequenced in a study of shared clonotypes between healthy human individuals (dated by TCRdb to between 2020 and 2021). The protocol used for the library was the immunoSEQ multiplex PCR assay. Here the immuneACCESS table is served through TCRdb, limited to in-frame sequences with V and J called. Missing clones are a known gap in these copies; in checked studies unresolved V genes cover under half, and the rest lacks a known reason. This sample gives 450,000 or so clones in total; 75% to 80% of them show up just once. 12% of the sample is held by the ten biggest clonotypes. Sequencing used PBMCs. These receptors were taken from a woman between 40 and 50 years old in good health. Some clones in this sample may be carry-over from other donors' samples.

The V call is TRBV2, the J call TRBJ2-1; D remains unclear. V was pared by 8 bases and J by 10 bases, with 15 bases between. The germline gives CDR1 SNHLY, CDR2 FYNNEI. The CDR3 has 12 amino acids. The CDR3 loop reads CASGSDSGEQFF. The CDR3 DNA reads as TGTGCCAGCGGTTCCGATAGTGGGGAGCAGTTCTTC.

The V gene is TRBV4-2, the J gene TRBJ1-2; D possibly corresponds to TRBD1 (6 bases). V shed 2 bases and J shed 4 bases, with 11 bases lying between them. This CDR3 comprises 14 residues. Germline V lookup: CDR1 LGHNA, CDR2 YNFKEQ. The CDR3 nucleotides are TGTGCCAGCAGCCAACGGACAGAGCTCTATGGCTACACCTTC. This sequence encodes CASSQRTELYGYTF.

Only a few counts were recorded for this clone. This chain joins TRBV15 and TRBJ2-1, with TRBD2 matching over 9 bases. The CDR3 spans 16 residues. Germline-derived CDR1 and CDR2 are LNHNV and YYDKDF (reference sequence). V trimming: 5 bases; J trimming: 5 bases; junction bases outside the gene matches: 10. CDR3 nucleotide sequence: TGTGCCACCAGCCCTCTTAGCGGGAGAAATCACAATGAGCAGTTCTTC. Encoded protein: CATSPLSGRNHNEQFF.

Concerning this clone: A junction end diverges from the germline sequence, so it may reflect a read error. V gene TRBV5-1 combines with J gene TRBJ2-3; D remains unclear. The CDR3 loop spans 15 amino acids. Germline CDR1 reads SGHRS; CDR2 reads YFSETQ. The CDR3 sequence is CAGSLEGSIPDTQYF. CDR3 nucleotide sequence: TGCGCCGGCAGCTTGGAAGGTAGCATCCCAGATACGCAGTATTTT.

The V and J genes are TRBV2 and TRBJ2-5; 12 nucleotides align to TRBD2. This CDR3 spans 17 amino acids. Germline trimming cut 1 base from V and 1 base from J; bases unmatched to any gene: 4. The germline V gene has CDR1 SNHLY and CDR2 FYNNEI. The CDR3 bases are TGTGCCAGCAGTGAAGGGAGGACTAGCGGGACCCAAGAGACCCAGTACTTC. It yields the protein CASSEGRTSGTQETQYF.

The chain carries TRBV7-2 and TRBJ2-7, with 11 bases fitting TRBD2. The trim removed 5 bases at V and 6 bases at J, leaving 9 bases unmatched. This CDR3 has 15 amino acids. The V gene's germline CDR1 is SGHTA and CDR2 FQGNSA. The CDR3 nucleotides read TGTGCCAGCAGCCTAACTAGCGGGAGAGGAGGCGAGCAGTACTTC. This codes for CASSLTSGRGGEQYF.

The chain joins TRBV28 to TRBJ1-2, with TRBD1 matching over 8 bases. Germline-derived CDR1 and CDR2 are MDHEN and SYDVKM. The CDR3 is made up of 15 amino acids. J lost 8 bases, V lost 2 bases, and 10 bases had no gene match. The CDR3 loop is CASSLIDRGLIGYTF. CDR3 nucleotides: TGTGCCAGCAGTTTAATTGACAGGGGATTAATCGGCTACACCTTC.

The J gene is TRBJ1-1, the V gene TRBV11-3, with no clear D. The CDR3 is 14 amino acids. The V gene's germline CDR1 is SGHNT and CDR2 YENEEA. Trimming stripped 0 bases from V and 1 base from J, with 6 bases between. The CDR3 nucleotides are TGTGCCAGCAGCTTAGATCCTACGAACACTGAAGCTTTCTTT. Protein product: CASSLDPTNTEAFF. The variable domain in full, completed from reference TRBV11-3 and TRBJ1-1, reads EAGVVQSPRYKIIEKKQPVAFWCNPISGHNTLYWYLQNLGQGPELLIRYENEEAVDDSQLPKDRFSAERLKGVDSTLKIQPAELGDSAVYLCASSLDPTNTEAFFGQGTRLTVV.

Notes on this clone: With a far larger clone one base away, a read error is the likely cause. CDR3 amino acids: CSVGSEWPKNIQYF. The CDR3 DNA is TGCAGCGTTGGAAGTGAATGGCCCAAAAACATTCAGTACTTC. The chain combines TRBV29-1 with TRBJ2-4; D is uncertain. This CDR3 has 14 amino acids. Germline values: CDR1 SQVTM, CDR2 ANQGSEA. The ends were cut back, 4 bases at V and 2 bases at J, with 12 bases in the middle.

V usage is TRBV2 and J usage is TRBJ2-1; perhaps TRBD1 as D (5 bases). The CDR3 spans 14 residues. The V end was cut by 2 bases, the J end by 2 bases, with 7 bases between. In germline, CDR1 is SNHLY, CDR2 FYNNEI. The CDR3 region is CASSEIGAYNEQFF. The DNA of the CDR3 is TGTGCCAGCAGTGAAATAGGGGCCTACAATGAGCAGTTCTTC.

The gene calls are TRBV7-9 and TRBJ2-7; D perhaps matches TRBD2 (5 bases). CDR1 and CDR2 from the germline V gene are SEHNR and FQNEAQ (reference sequence). There are 14 residues in the CDR3. V was clipped by 5 bases and J by 4 bases, with 15 bases between them. The CDR3 here is CASSHDTRPYEQYF. CDR3 bases: TGTGCCAGCAGCCACGACACTAGGCCGTACGAGCAGTACTTC.

The chain is built from TRBV4-1 and TRBJ2-7; 8 bases are shared with TRBD1. Germline V lookup: CDR1 MGHRA, CDR2 YSYEKL. The CDR3 is 16 amino acids. V dropped 6 bases and J dropped 5; count of bases not matched to a gene: 15. In DNA form, the CDR3 reads TGCGCCAGCAGGCCCGGTTGGGGGACAGGCCTACACGAGCAGTACTTC. Protein product: CASRPGWGTGLHEQYF.

Details on this clone: This likely reflects a read error, since a far larger clone is one base away. Other DNA sequences in the sample encode the same CDR3. V gene TRBV11-2 combines with J gene TRBJ2-2; weak D call: TRBD1 (6 bases). CDR3 length: 16 amino acids. The V gene's germline CDR1 is SGHAT and CDR2 FQNNGV. CDR3 coding DNA: TGTGCCAGCAGCCTATTGGGGGCAGGGGACACCGGGGAGCTGTTCTTT. Translation: CASSLLGAGDTGELFF.

The V and J genes are TRBV4-3 and TRBJ1-4; TRBD1 matches at 8 bases. Germline V gene sequence: CDR1 LGHNA, CDR2 YSLEER. The CDR3 runs 17 residues. Germline trimming cut 0 bases from V and 8 bases from J; bases unmatched to any gene: 11. The CDR3 spells CASSQERGRTGHEKLFF. The CDR3 DNA follows: TGCGCCAGCAGCCAAGAAAGAGGGAGGACAGGGCACGAAAAACTGTTTTTT.

The table lists this clone with a count of one. The chain links TRBV6-5 to TRBJ1-2; the match to TRBD1 covers 7 bases. The CDR3 runs 13 residues. Germline V gene sequence: CDR1 MNHEY, CDR2 SVGAGI. Unmatched junction bases numbered 7, after V lost 6 bases and J lost 6 bases. The CDR3 reads CASREYTGDGYTF. DNA of the CDR3: TGTGCCAGCAGGGAATACACAGGGGATGGCTACACCTTC.

The rearrangement links TRBV28 to TRBJ2-7; D is undetermined. Trimming took off 5 bases at V and 0 bases at J, with 5 bases between the two ends. The CDR3 runs to 12 residues. Looked up from germline, CDR1 is MDHEN and CDR2 is SYDVKM. The CDR3 sequence is CASSPYSYEQYF. The CDR3 bases are TGTGCCAGCAGTCCTTACTCCTACGAGCAGTACTTC.

Concerning this clone itself: A far bigger clonotype differs at one base, so this is likely a read error. This likely comes from a read error, as the CDR3 has no conserved phenylalanine or tryptophan at its end. This rearrangement joins TRBV18 to TRBJ1-2, with a possible D match to TRBD1 (5 bases). The CDR3 contains 12 residues. The V end lost 6 bases, the J end lost 6 bases, and 11 bases lay between the germline ends. Germline V gene lookup returns CDR1 KGHSH and CDR2 LQKENI. The CDR3 here is CASSRGRDGYTL. Here the CDR3 DNA reads TGTGCCAGCTCGCGGGGCAGGGATGGCTACACCCTC.

Concerning this clone: A much larger clone differs from this one at a single base, so this may be a read error. The same CDR3 also results from other DNA sequences found in this sample. The chain is built from TRBV27 and TRBJ2-1; D is ambiguous. CDR3 length equals 16 residues. CDR1 is MNHEY, CDR2 SMNVEV, per germline (reference sequence). Written as DNA, the CDR3 is TGTGCCAGCAGCTTATTGGGCGGATTCTCCTACAATGAGCAGTTCTTC. Protein: CASSLLGGFSYNEQFF.

Note on this clone: Other DNA sequences in the same sample also yield this CDR3. V usage is TRBV28 and J usage is TRBJ2-1; TRBD1 matches at 7 bases. The CDR3 contains 12 residues. Germline CDR1 and CDR2: MDHEN and SYDVKM. V trimming: 8 bases; J trimming: 3 bases; junction bases outside the gene matches: 1. CDR3 region: CASRDSYNEQFF. The CDR3 nucleotides are TGTGCCAGCCGGGACAGCTACAATGAGCAGTTCTTC.

This chain connects TRBV11-3 to TRBJ2-7; 12 nucleotides align to TRBD1. The germline gives CDR1 SGHNT, CDR2 YENEEA. The CDR3 totals 15 residues. Trimming removed 1 base from V and 4 bases from J; junction bases left unmatched: 2. The CDR3 bases are TGTGCCAGCAGCTTAGGGGACAGGGGGCTTTACGAGCAGTACTTC. Amino acid sequence: CASSLGDRGLYEQYF.

This chain uses TRBV5-6 with TRBJ2-1; D may be TRBD2 (6 bases). Germline-derived CDR1 and CDR2 are SGHDT and YYEEEE. V lost 4 bases, J lost 6 bases, and 17 bases lay in between. This CDR3 comprises 15 residues. CDR3 loop: CASSRLLASGNEQFF. The CDR3 DNA is TGTGCCAGCAGCAGACTACTAGCATCGGGCAATGAGCAGTTCTTC.